A selection of T cell receptor beta chains follows, all from one sample in a study of blood T cell repertoires in COVID-19. Measured with immunoSEQ multiplex PCR; TCRdb has only the in-frame clones, and not every one. The sample records about 270,000 clones, 88% being singletons. Source material: PBMCs or T cells enriched from blood (not recorded which). The receptors here all came from a woman between 45 and 60 years old who had recovered from COVID-19. Both conserved end residues are part of each CDR3. Fields, in order: J gene, V gene, D gene, clone size, CDR3 protein, CDR3 DNA. A D gene is named only where the DNA matches it firmly. The listing skips clone size in some rows; elsewhere it reads once, few, many or a size class.

>TRBJ1-2|TRBV28|TRBD1|.
CASSLAQGAVGYTF
TGTGCCAGCAGTTTAGCACAGGGGGCGGTTGGCTACACCTTC
>TRBJ1-5|TRBV2|TRBD1|.
CASSRGQGSNQPQHF
TGTGCCAGCAGCAGAGGACAGGGAAGTAATCAGCCCCAGCATTTT
>TRBJ1-3|TRBV11-3|.|.
CASSHGLENSGNTIYF
TGTGCCAGCAGTCACGGACTGGAGAACTCTGGAAACACCATATATTTT
>TRBJ2-7|TRBV14|.|.
CASSQDGSGGDEQYF
TGTGCCAGCAGCCAAGATGGTTCCGGAGGGGACGAGCAGTACTTC
>TRBJ1-4|TRBV19|.|.
CATSGSEKLFF
TGTGCCACTAGCGGTAGTGAAAAACTGTTTTTT
>TRBJ2-7|TRBV3-1/TRBV3-2|.|.
CASSQGGRQTSFEQYF
TGTGCCAGCAGCCAAGGAGGGCGACAAACCTCCTTCGAGCAGTACTTC
>TRBJ2-7|TRBV18|TRBD1|.
CASSPATPGTGIGSYEQYF
TGTGCCAGCTCACCAGCGACGCCCGGGACAGGCATCGGCTCCTACGAGCAGTACTTC
>TRBJ1-5|TRBV28|.|.
CATRGGNQPQHF
TGTGCCACCCGCGGGGGTAATCAGCCCCAGCATTTT
>TRBJ2-2|TRBV29-1|.|.
CSVARDRNTGELFF
TGCAGCGTTGCTCGCGACAGGAACACCGGGGAGCTGTTTTTT
>TRBJ1-5|TRBV18|.|.
CASSPLQGRHQPQHF
TGTGCCAGCTCACCACTACAGGGAAGGCATCAGCCCCAGCATTTT
>TRBJ2-2|TRBV27|.|.
CASSFSGDWPGELFF
TGTGCCAGCAGTTTTTCGGGAGATTGGCCCGGGGAGCTGTTTTTT
>TRBJ2-3|TRBV28|.|.
CASSTRGTTTDTQYF
TGTGCCAGCTCTACCCGGGGAACTACCACAGATACGCAGTATTTT
>TRBJ1-1|TRBV19|TRBD1|.
CASSIAGQGGTEAFF
TGTGCCAGTAGTATAGCCGGACAGGGAGGCACTGAAGCTTTCTTT
>TRBJ2-5|TRBV5-1|.|.
CASSLGPGNGVTQYF
TGCGCCAGCAGCTTGGGACCGGGTAATGGTGTGACCCAGTACTTC
>TRBJ2-3|TRBV5-1|.|.
CASSLGQGNTQYF
TGCGCCAGCAGCCTGGGGCAGGGGAATACGCAGTATTTT
>TRBJ2-5|TRBV19|.|.
CASSIGQGGETQYF
TGTGCCAGTAGTATAGGCCAGGGAGGAGAGACCCAGTACTTC
>TRBJ2-7|TRBV7-8|.|.
CASSRRDSSYEQYF
TGTGCCAGCAGCCGCCGAGACTCCTCCTACGAGCAGTACTTC
>TRBJ1-2|TRBV7-2|TRBD1|.
CASSPRAGGYGYTF
TGTGCCAGCAGCCCTAGAGCAGGGGGCTATGGCTACACCTTC
>TRBJ1-6|TRBV9|.|.
CASSVAGRPTYNSPLHF
TGTGCCAGCAGCGTAGCGGGTCGGCCAACCTATAATTCACCCCTCCACTTT
>TRBJ2-3|TRBV29-1|.|.
CSVEWAGADTQYF
TGCAGCGTTGAATGGGCCGGGGCAGATACGCAGTATTTT
>TRBJ1-5|TRBV6-1|.|.
CASRYQGGNQPQHF
TGTGCCAGCAGGTATCAGGGCGGCAATCAGCCCCAGCATTTT
>TRBJ2-1|TRBV29-1|TRBD2|once
CSVFSGRAFDEQFF
TGCAGCGTTTTTAGCGGGAGGGCTTTTGATGAGCAGTTCTTC